This T cell receptor beta chain came from a study of T cells in Graves' hyperthyroidism and ophthalmopathy. Study results and caveats: Ophthalmopathy prediction by the model preceded onset by a median roughly 6 months.

Ten or more counts support this clonotype. What it recognizes is unknown. Amplified TCR beta CDR3 regions came from RNA transcripts. Carried out on the TCR CDR3, a first-round RT-PCR used the HTBI primer set. Via MiXCR, TCRdb re-called the multiplex PCR reads, giving one row per CDR3 protein. The sample consists of more than 550,000 distinct CDR3 sequences, less than 45% of them appearing once. Criteria for exclusion of patients were uncontrolled infection, other autoimmune disease, pregnancy or lactation. In making diagnoses, clinical symptoms, serum thyroxine and TRAb, thyroid ultrasound and orbital computed tomography were all used. The CDR3 covers 11 residues. Looked up from germline, CDR1 is SNHLY and CDR2 is FYNNEI. The germline V and J ends were trimmed by 2 bases and 4 bases, with 2 bases remaining between them.

The sequencing sample was made of peripheral blood or thyroid tissue (not recorded which). This TCR was sampled from an adult man with Graves' disease, either hyperthyroidism or ophthalmopathy (not recorded which). The gene calls are TRBV2 and TRBJ1-1; D gene unclear. The CDR3 region is CASSEITEAFF. In DNA, the CDR3 is TGTGCCAGCAGTGAAATCACTGAAGCTTTCTTT.